Listed here are 10 T cell receptor beta chains from one sample, sequenced in a study of radiotherapy plus CTLA-4 blockade in lung cancer. Generated by immunoSEQ multiplex PCR, the TCRdb table keeps only in-frame clones and is missing some. The sample holds 30,000 or so clones, 60% to 80% seen once. The source was peripheral blood, collected from a patient treated with radiotherapy plus ipilimumab. These receptors originate from a human donor with non-small cell lung cancer whose response to radiotherapy plus ipilimumab could not be evaluated.

This chain links TRBV18 with TRBJ2-5, with D tentatively TRBD2 (6 bases). From germline, CDR1 is KGHSH and CDR2 LQKENI. CDR3 size: 15 residues. V lost 6 bases, J lost 3 bases, and 17 bases lay in between. Here the CDR3 DNA reads TGTGCCAGCTCCTCCCATAGCGGTGGCAAAGAGACCCAGTACTTC. It is translated as CASSSHSGGKETQYF.

The chain joins TRBV4-1 to TRBJ2-1; tentatively, D is TRBD1 (5 bases). CDR1 is MGHRA, CDR2 YSYEKL, per germline. Trimming left V 1 base short and J 6 bases short, with 7 bases between. The CDR3 is made up of 13 amino acids. CDR3 coding DNA: TGCGCCAGCAGCCAAGGTAGGGGCAATGAGCAGTTCTTC. Its translation is CASSQGRGNEQFF.

The rearrangement links TRBV7-9 to TRBJ2-1; D perhaps matches TRBD2 (6 bases). Looked up from germline, CDR1 is SEHNR and CDR2 is FQNEAQ (reference sequence). Trimming stripped 5 bases from V and 9 bases from J, with 14 bases between. The CDR3 runs 13 residues. This CDR3 is CASSLAFGSEQFF. For the CDR3, the DNA is TGTGCCAGCAGCCTGGCTTTCGGGAGTGAGCAGTTCTTC.

This chain links TRBV4-3 with TRBJ2-4; D might be TRBD2 (5 bases). Germline lookup yields CDR1 LGHNA and CDR2 YSLEER. The CDR3 totals 16 residues. V was trimmed by 0 bases and J by 6 bases, leaving 15 bases between them. CDR3 nucleotide sequence: TGCGCCAGCAGCCAAGAGGGGTCTGGAGAGGGAAACATTCAGTACTTC. Its protein is CASSQEGSGEGNIQYF.

This chain uses TRBV14 with TRBJ2-5, with TRBD1 matching 12 bases. V was pared by 2 bases and J by 5 bases, with 9 bases of the junction left unmatched. Germline V gene lookup returns CDR1 SGHDN and CDR2 FVKESK. This CDR3 is 17 amino acids long. The CDR3 protein is CASSQLKGTGGRETQYF. CDR3 nucleotide sequence: TGTGCCAGCAGCCAATTAAAGGGGACAGGGGGCCGGGAGACCCAGTACTTC.

This clone was detected a few times. The chain links TRBV30 to TRBJ2-3, with TRBD2 matching over 13 bases. This CDR3 comprises 14 residues. The germline V gene has CDR1 GTSNPN and CDR2 SVGIG (reference sequence). V was pared by 7 bases and J by 1 base, with 2 bases of the junction left unmatched. The CDR3 nucleotides are TGTGCCTCCGGGACTAGCGGGGGCACAGATACGCAGTATTTT. This encodes CASGTSGGTDTQYF.

This sequence joins TRBV6-5 and TRBJ2-1; maybe TRBD2 (5 bases). Germline CDR1 reads MNHEY; CDR2 reads SVGAGI. The V end was cut by 6 bases, the J end by 8 bases, with 17 bases between. The CDR3 covers 14 residues. CDR3 sequence: CASSPNSGWDEQFF. The CDR3 DNA follows: TGTGCCAGCAGCCCTAATTCGGGGTGGGATGAGCAGTTCTTC.

The rearrangement joins TRBV6-5 to TRBJ2-5; TRBD1 might be the D (5 bases). The V gene lost 6 bases and the J gene lost 2 bases, with 10 bases spanning the gap. This CDR3 is built from 13 residues. The germline CDR1 and CDR2 sequences are MNHEY and SVGAGI. The CDR3 sequence is CASSQGAQETQYF. The CDR3 DNA follows: TGTGCCAGCAGCCAAGGGGCTCAAGAGACCCAGTACTTC.

The gene calls are TRBV7-5 and TRBJ2-1; the table calls TRBD2, which could not be checked here. TRBV7-5 is annotated as a pseudogene. The CDR3 contains 17 residues. In nucleotides, the CDR3 is TGTGCCAGAAGCTTACTCGGGACTAGCGGGAGGAACTATGAGCAGTTCTTC. This translates into CARSLLGTSGRNYEQFF.

The CDR3 is CASSTTTVPLEQYF. The CDR3 DNA reads as TGTGCCAGCAGTACGACGACTGTCCCCCTCGAGCAGTACTTC. The rearrangement joins TRBV6-5 to TRBJ2-7; D is unclear. Per the germline V gene, CDR1 is MNHEY and CDR2 is SVGAGI. Trimming took off 5 bases at V and 6 bases at J, with 17 bases between the two ends. The CDR3 runs 14 residues.